What follows are 21 T cell receptor beta chains derived from one specimen sequenced in a study of cytomegalovirus exposure and HLA in healthy donors. Primers: 60 Vbeta forward and 13 Jbeta reverse. The table came from immunoSEQ multiplex PCR; TCRdb's copy has only in-frame clones and leaves some out. This sample has about 150,000 clones, with 65% to 85% found just once. Sequenced: PBMCs. These receptors were taken from a woman aged 40 to 50 in good health and CMV-seropositive.

This chain connects TRBV11-2 to TRBJ2-7; tentative D call: TRBD1 (5 bases). This CDR3 is built from 14 residues. V was shortened by 4 bases and J by 3 bases, with 13 bases between the two germline ends. In germline, CDR1 is SGHAT, CDR2 FQNNGV. The CDR3 reads CASSSGRTNYEQYF. As DNA, the CDR3 is TGTGCCAGCAGCTCAGGGCGGACAAACTACGAGCAGTACTTC.

The CDR3 here is CASSFSGGADTQYF. The CDR3 DNA reads as TGTGCCAGCAGCTTTAGCGGGGGAGCAGATACGCAGTATTTT. The chain combines TRBV11-2 with TRBJ2-3; 9 bases fit TRBD2. The V segment lost 3 bases and the J segment 4 bases; nucleotides outside the gene matches: 2. The germline CDR1 and CDR2 sequences are SGHAT and FQNNGV. This CDR3 comprises 14 residues.

The rearrangement joins TRBV6-1 to TRBJ1-4; 7 bases fit TRBD1. Trimming took 8 bases from V and 0 from J; bases not matched to a gene: 3. This CDR3 spans 14 amino acids. Germline V gives CDR1 MNHNS, CDR2 SASEGT. CDR3 region: CASGTGATNEKLFF. CDR3 bases: TGTGCCAGCGGTACAGGGGCAACTAATGAAAAACTGTTTTTT.

The chain has TRBV30 and TRBJ1-3; TRBD1 might be the D (5 bases). The CDR3 runs 16 residues. V dropped 2 bases and J dropped 0 bases, with 14 bases sitting between them. In germline, CDR1 is GTSNPN, CDR2 SVGIG (reference sequence). The CDR3: CAWSSHRLLSGNTIYF. DNA for the CDR3: TGTGCCTGGAGTTCCCACAGGCTACTCTCTGGAAACACCATATATTTT.

Note on this clone: Sequence at one end of the junction differs from germline and may be a read error. This chain uses TRBV30 with TRBJ2-6; D possibly corresponds to TRBD2 (7 bases). The CDR3 totals 17 residues. CDR1 is GTSNPN and CDR2 is SVGIG in the germline V gene (reference sequence). The CDR3 DNA reads TGTGCCTGCCTTTCCTCTAAGGGCAGGGCGGGGGCCAACGGCCTGACTTTC. It translates to CACLSSKGRAGANGLTF.

In its sample, this clone was seen a few times. The V and J genes are TRBV18 and TRBJ2-5; 7 bases fit TRBD1. CDR3 length equals 16 residues. The V and J ends lost 2 bases and 1 base, in that order; junction bases with no gene match: 7. CDR1 KGHSH and CDR2 LQKENI come from the germline V gene. CDR3 nucleotide sequence: TGTGCCAGCTCACCAATCCAGGGGGTAGGCCAAGAGACCCAGTACTTC. This translates into CASSPIQGVGQETQYF.

Regarding this clone: At one of its ends the junction is not consistent with the germline gene, which may arise from a read error. V gene TRBV7-9 combines with J gene TRBJ1-1, with 7 bases matching TRBD1. This CDR3 comprises 16 residues. Germline-derived CDR1 and CDR2 are SEHNR and FQNEAQ (reference sequence). The CDR3 DNA sequence: TGTTCCAGCAGCTTATCTCGGGACAGATTGAACACTGAAGCTTTCTTT. Translating gives CSSSLSRDRLNTEAFF.

The chain joins TRBV4-1 to TRBJ2-4, with 9 bases that match TRBD1. The germline V gene has CDR1 MGHRA and CDR2 YSYEKL. Trimming took 3 bases from V and 5 from J; bases not matched to a gene: 2. The CDR3 covers 14 residues. CDR3 loop: CASSHRQGENIQYF. The CDR3 DNA sequence: TGCGCCAGCAGCCACCGACAGGGGGAAAACATTCAGTACTTC.

The count of this clone is one. The chain links TRBV5-1 to TRBJ2-2; TRBD1 matches at 7 bases. CDR1 and CDR2 from the germline V gene are SGHRS and YFSETQ. The CDR3 is 14 residues long. Trimming took 6 bases from V and 5 from J; bases not matched to a gene: 7. CDR3 nucleotides: TGCGCCAGCACCTGGGACAGAACGACCGGGGAGCTGTTTTTT. Translated, it gives CASTWDRTTGELFF.

The chain carries TRBV7-6 and TRBJ2-5, with 12 positions matching TRBD2. The CDR3 extends over 15 amino acids. V lost 5 bases to trimming and J lost 5 bases; unmatched junction nucleotides: 6. The V gene's germline CDR1 is SGHVS and CDR2 FNYEAQ. The CDR3 bases are TGTGCCAGCAGCCGTCGGACTAGCGGGGCTGAGACCCAGTACTTC. This sequence encodes CASSRRTSGAETQYF.

The J gene is TRBJ2-1, the V gene TRBV15, with unresolved D. The CDR3 loop spans 17 amino acids. Germline V gene lookup returns CDR1 LNHNV and CDR2 YYDKDF (reference sequence). Trimming left V 4 bases short and J 1 base short, with 17 bases between. CDR3 bases: TGTGCCACCAGCAAAGGAACCCTCCAGGTATCCTACAATGAGCAGTTCTTC. Its protein product is CATSKGTLQVSYNEQFF.

The chain has TRBV7-8 and TRBJ1-2; 8 bases are shared with TRBD1. The CDR3 covers 15 residues. Germline loops: CDR1 SGHVS, CDR2 FQNEAQ. The V gene end was trimmed by 2 bases and the J gene end by 8 bases; junction bases not matched to a gene: 10. CDR3 in amino acids: CASSLIIGGQAGYTF. In DNA, the CDR3 is TGTGCCAGCAGCTTAATAATAGGGGGACAGGCGGGCTACACCTTC.

The chain is built from TRBV27 and TRBJ1-1, with 7 bases matching TRBD1. This CDR3 comprises 13 residues. The trim removed 3 bases at V and 4 bases at J, leaving 2 bases unmatched. The V gene's germline CDR1 is MNHEY and CDR2 SMNVEV (reference sequence). The CDR3 region has the DNA TGTGCCAGCAGTTTCCGGACAGGCACTGAAGCTTTCTTT. It encodes CASSFRTGTEAFF.

The J gene is TRBJ1-2, the V gene TRBV27, with D perhaps matching TRBD1 (6 bases). Germline assignment: CDR1 MNHEY and CDR2 SMNVEV (reference sequence). Trimming removed 3 bases at V and 6 bases at J, with 17 bases between. The CDR3 spans 15 residues. CDR3 in amino acids: CASSFLGGYSDGYTF. Here the CDR3 DNA reads TGTGCCAGCAGTTTCTTAGGGGGTTATTCGGATGGCTACACCTTC.

CDR3 nucleotides: TGTGCCAGCAGACCCCGGACAGGGGTAAGATCACCCCTCCACTTT. It translates to CASRPRTGVRSPLHF. J is TRBJ1-6 and V is TRBV6-1; 9 nucleotides line up with TRBD1. This CDR3 is 15 amino acids long. After removal of 6 bases from V and 10 bases from J, the junction contained 10 bases not matched to a gene. Germline lookup yields CDR1 MNHNS and CDR2 SASEGT.

This chain connects TRBV5-1 to TRBJ1-1; D is ambiguous. CDR1 and CDR2 (germline): SGHRS, YFSETQ. V lost 0 bases and J 7 bases, leaving 10 bases between the germline ends. There are 13 residues in the CDR3. The CDR3 nucleotides are TGCGCCAGCAGCTTGGCCGGTTCCGATGAAGCTTTCTTT. Its translation: CASSLAGSDEAFF.

The V gene is TRBV18, the J gene TRBJ1-3; no definite D call. V was clipped by 3 bases and J by 0 bases, with 12 bases between them. Germline values: CDR1 KGHSH, CDR2 LQKENI. The CDR3 extends over 16 amino acids. CDR3 sequence (DNA): TGTGCCAGCTCACCTGTTGACTCCCGCTCTGGAAACACCATATATTTT. Translation: CASSPVDSRSGNTIYF.

V and J are TRBV19 and TRBJ2-1; TRBD1 aligns across 8 bases. Germline CDR1 LNHDA, CDR2 SQIVND (reference sequence). The CDR3 runs to 17 residues. The V and J ends lost 0 bases and 5 bases, in that order; junction bases with no gene match: 9. The DNA for the CDR3 is TGTGCCAGTAGTATAGATGTTTGGACAGGGAACGACAATGAGCAGTTCTTC. It codes for CASSIDVWTGNDNEQFF. Looking up the rest from reference TRBV19 and TRBJ2-1 gives the full variable domain: DGGITQSPKYLFRKEGQNVTLSCEQNLNHDAMYWYRQDPGQGLRLIYYSQIVNDFQKGDIAEGYSVSREKKESFPLTVTSAQKNPTAFYLCASSIDVWTGNDNEQFFGPGTRLTVL.

The chain employs TRBV2 and TRBJ2-1, with 7 bases identical to TRBD2. The junction had 11 bases not matched to a gene; V was cut back by 8 bases and J by 7 bases. The germline CDR1 and CDR2 sequences are SNHLY and FYNNEI. This CDR3 comprises 14 residues. CDR3 residues: CASLGRRGLNEQFF. CDR3 coding DNA: TGTGCCAGCTTAGGTCGGCGGGGGTTAAATGAGCAGTTCTTC.

This clone was observed a single time. The chain carries TRBV7-9 and TRBJ2-3, with TRBD1 identical over 7 bases. Germline lookup yields CDR1 SEHNR and CDR2 FQNEAQ (reference sequence). The CDR3 spans 15 residues. V trimming: 3 bases; J trimming: 8 bases; junction bases outside the gene matches: 11. The CDR3 nucleotides read TGTGCCAGCAGCTTCGTTGGACAGGACCCGGGTACGCAGTATTTT. Translated, it gives CASSFVGQDPGTQYF.

Note on this clone: An end of the junction differs from the germline gene, which may be a read error. The J gene is TRBJ2-6, the V gene TRBV29-1, with a possible D match to TRBD1 (5 bases). CDR3 size: 13 residues. Germline V lookup: CDR1 SQVTM, CDR2 ANQGSEA. The CDR3 loop is CSVGGSGANGLTF. In DNA form, the CDR3 reads TGCAGCGTTGGAGGCTCTGGGGCCAACGGCCTGACTTTC.